This T cell receptor (beta chain) comes out of a study of T cells in tuberculosis. In the study overall: The T cells targeted glucose monomycolate, a mycobacterial lipid, via CD1B. Broader study findings: Active tuberculosis cases were adults; controls were adolescents. GMM-specific TCRs were nearer to active tuberculosis alpha repertoires, suggesting expansion.

Looked up from germline, CDR1 is SGHTA and CDR2 is FQGNSA. V lost 2 bases to trimming and J lost 6 bases; unmatched junction nucleotides: 11. The CDR3 has 19 amino acids. This clone came up once. Its antigen is undetermined. The repertoire was sequenced with immunoSEQ multiplex PCR; TCRdb's copy has only in-frame clones and lacks some. The data hold 25,000 to 40,000 clones, with around 90% observed a single time. The TCR sequence derives from a donor aged 10-29 years with latent tuberculosis or without tuberculosis infection. Some clones in this sample may be carry-over from other donors' samples. Sequencing was performed on PBMCs. The rearrangement links TRBV7-2 to TRBJ2-1; 15 nucleotides align to TRBD2. The CDR3 reads CASSLRGTPGLAGGNEQFF. Here the CDR3 DNA reads TGTGCCAGCAGCTTAAGGGGAACACCGGGACTAGCGGGGGGCAATGAGCAGTTCTTC.